The clone carrying this T cell receptor (beta chain) was counted a single time. What it binds is not known. With random hexamers, roughly 0.45 to 1 ug RNA was reverse transcribed. The amplification used immunoSEQ multiplex PCR on TCR beta CDR3; it spanned 54 Vbeta and 13 Jbeta. TCRdb reanalysed the immunoSEQ multiplex PCR reads using MiXCR and keeps one entry per CDR3 protein. The sample consists of about 200,000 distinct CDR3 sequences, about 95% of them appearing once. The data belong to a study of CD8 T cells in Susac syndrome. Study-wide results and limits: A relatively small number of individuals underwent TCR sequencing and HLA analysis.

The germline V and J ends were trimmed by 3 bases and 3 bases, with 8 bases remaining between them. This CDR3 spans 14 amino acids. Looked up from germline, CDR1 is ENHRY and CDR2 is SYGVKD. The multiple sclerosis control group comprised treatment-naive patients with stable or active relapsing-remitting disease. It was negative isolation that provided the CD8+ and CD4+ T cells, whereas TEMRA cells were enriched by FACS. This clonotype was sampled from a human donor with multiple sclerosis. This chain links TRBV10-3 with TRBJ2-2; perhaps D is TRBD1 or TRBD2 (5 bases each). The sequencing input was CD4+ T cells from PBMCs. CDR3 DNA: TGTGCCATCAGTGATTTGGGGGACACCGGGGAGCTGTTTTTT. Its protein product is CAISDLGDTGELFF.